This paragraph reports one T cell receptor (beta chain). These data originate in a study of blood T cell repertoires in COVID-19. The protocol was immunoSEQ multiplex PCR, while the TCRdb copy is restricted to in-frame clones and leaves out a portion. The sample yields about 170,000 clones, approximately 86% seen once. V lost 5 bases and J lost 8; bases outside the gene matches: 7. Germline values: CDR1 SGHNT, CDR2 YENEEA. The CDR3 runs to 14 residues. The TCR comes from a woman of 80 years or more with COVID-19, enrolled during active disease. The material sequenced was peripheral blood. The V and J genes are TRBV11-3 and TRBJ2-1, with 9 bases fitting TRBD2. CDR3 region: CASSEGLAGDEQFF. The CDR3 bases are TGTGCCAGCAGCGAGGGACTAGCTGGGGATGAGCAGTTCTTC.